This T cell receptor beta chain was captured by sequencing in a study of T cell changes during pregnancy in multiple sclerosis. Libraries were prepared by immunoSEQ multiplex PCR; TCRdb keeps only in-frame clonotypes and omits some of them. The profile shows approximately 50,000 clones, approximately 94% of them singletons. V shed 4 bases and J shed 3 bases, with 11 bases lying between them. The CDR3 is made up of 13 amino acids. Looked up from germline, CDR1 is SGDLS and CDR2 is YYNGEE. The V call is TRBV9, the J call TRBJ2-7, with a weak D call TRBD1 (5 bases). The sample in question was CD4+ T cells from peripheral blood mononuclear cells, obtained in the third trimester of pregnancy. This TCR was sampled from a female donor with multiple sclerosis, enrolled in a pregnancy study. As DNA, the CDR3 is TGTGCCAGCAGCCCAGGGTTGGGCTACGAGCAGTACTTC. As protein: CASSPGLGYEQYF.